This entry lists 18 T cell receptor beta chains sequenced from one sample in a study of spatial heterogeneity in lung cancer. Regarding time point: sample taken at primary tumor resection. Sequencing of whole RNA from tumor, nontumor lung or frozen PBMC involved no sorting. Using its own MiXCR run on the 5' RACE reads, TCRdb lists one record per CDR3 protein. Altogether about 6,900 distinct CDR3 sequences are present, about 4% being singletons, with the ten largest covering 23%. Sequencing used normal lung tissue next to the tumor, obtained at surgery. The origin of the receptors is a female donor with early-stage non-small cell lung cancer.

This clonotype ranks as medium-sized (0.01 to 0.1%). This beta chain lies outside the target of a library built for alpha chains; its clone size means little. The rearrangement links TRBV7-6 to TRBJ2-2; no clear D gene. Trimming removed 4 bases from V and 2 bases from J, with 11 bases in between. The CDR3 is 15 amino acids. Germline V CDR1 and CDR2: SGHVS, FNYEAQ. Written as DNA, the CDR3 is TGTGCCAGCAGCTCCCCGGCATCCAACACCGGGGAGCTGTTTTTT. Translated, it gives CASSSPASNTGELFF.

This clonotype was detected ten times or more. This beta chain is a stray sequence in a library constructed for alpha chains; its clone size is not meaningful. The V and J genes are TRBV18 and TRBJ2-2; D gene ambiguous. The ends were cut back, 6 bases at V and 5 bases at J, with 4 bases in the middle. Germline values: CDR1 KGHSH, CDR2 LQKENI. The CDR3 runs 11 residues. Here the CDR3 reads CASSGTGELFF. The DNA for the CDR3 is TGTGCCAGCTCCGGAACCGGGGAGCTGTTTTTT.

This clonotype has ten or more counts. Since it is a stray read in a library aimed at alpha chains, this beta chain has a size that is not meaningful. The chain carries TRBV4-1 and TRBJ2-5, with a weak D call TRBD2 (6 bases). Germline CDR1 reads MGHRA; CDR2 reads YSYEKL. Trimming shortened V by 6 bases and J by 1 base, and 21 bases separated the two germline ends. The CDR3 consists of 17 residues. CDR3 amino acids: CASRPGESPISQETQYF. The DNA of the CDR3 is TGCGCCAGCAGACCGGGGGAGTCACCGATCTCCCAAGAGACCCAGTACTTC.

This clonotype was counted ten times or more. This beta chain is a stray sequence in a library constructed for alpha chains; its clone size is not meaningful. V usage is TRBV19 and J usage is TRBJ1-5; unclear D gene. Germline-derived CDR1 and CDR2 are LNHDA and SQIVND (reference sequence). This CDR3 spans 15 amino acids. V was trimmed by 7 bases and J by 0 bases, leaving 13 bases between them. Here the CDR3 DNA reads TGTGCCAGTAAGATTTCCCTAAATAGCAATCAGCCCCAGCATTTT. Translation gives CASKISLNSNQPQHF.

The sample holds many counts of this clonotype. For a library built for alpha chains, this beta chain is a stray read; little rests on its size. This chain uses TRBV4-3 with TRBJ1-6; D remains ambiguous. The CDR3 is made up of 13 amino acids. With 0 bases removed from V and 8 bases from J, the gap between germline ends came to 5 bases. From germline, CDR1 is LGHNA and CDR2 YSLEER. CDR3 DNA sequence: TGCGCCAGCAGCCAAGACGGCGATTCACCCCTCCACTTT. Residues: CASSQDGDSPLHF.

At least ten counts were recorded for this clonotype. This beta chain came through as a stray read in a library set up for alpha chains, and its size says little. V usage is TRBV7-2 and J usage is TRBJ2-7; D possibly corresponds to TRBD2 (5 bases). V was clipped by 7 bases and J by 3 bases, with 13 bases between them. Germline V gene lookup returns CDR1 SGHTA and CDR2 FQGNSA. This CDR3 contains 13 residues. Written as DNA, the CDR3 is TGTGCCAGCACCCTAAACCGGGGCTACGAGCAGTACTTC. Amino acid sequence: CASTLNRGYEQYF.

Ten or more counts support this clonotype. Being off target in a library aimed at alpha chains, this beta chain has a size of little meaning. This chain joins TRBV4-1 and TRBJ2-5; 9 bases fit TRBD2. With 2 bases clipped from V and 2 bases from J, the junction kept 9 bases outside the gene matches. From germline, CDR1 is MGHRA and CDR2 YSYEKL. The CDR3 runs 17 residues. Written as DNA, the CDR3 is TGCGCCAGCAGCCAACCTAGGGGAGCGGGGGGACAAGAGACCCAGTACTTC. It encodes CASSQPRGAGGQETQYF.

In this sample, this clonotype is medium-sized (0.01 to 0.1%). A library made for alpha chains picked up this beta chain off target, so its size means little. The chain joins TRBV11-3 to TRBJ2-3; 8 positions agree with TRBD2. The germline V gene encodes CDR1 SGHNT and CDR2 YENEEA. V was pared by 4 bases and J by 2 bases, with 2 bases of the junction left unmatched. The CDR3 is 14 residues long. Written as DNA, the CDR3 is TGTGCCAGCAGCTCAGGACTAGCCACAGATACGCAGTATTTT. Its protein is CASSSGLATDTQYF.

This clonotype was seen ten or more times. With the library built for alpha chains, this beta chain is off target and its frequency is not meaningful. The CDR3: CSARVPGLNNEQFF. The DNA for the CDR3 is TGCAGTGCTAGAGTCCCGGGTTTGAACAATGAGCAGTTCTTC. This chain connects TRBV20-1 to TRBJ2-1, with D hard to call. Germline values: CDR1 DFQATT, CDR2 SNEGSKA (reference sequence). The V end lost 1 base, the J end lost 5 bases, and 12 bases lay between the germline ends. This CDR3 region has 14 residues.

This clonotype appeared many times. Found in a library prepared for alpha chains, this beta chain is an off-target read, and its abundance has little meaning. The rearrangement joins TRBV7-3 to TRBJ1-1; tentatively, D is TRBD1 (5 bases). The CDR3 contains 13 residues. Trimming removed 9 bases at V and 1 base at J, with 12 bases between. Germline lookup yields CDR1 SGHTA and CDR2 FQGTGA. CDR3 DNA sequence: TGTGCCAGTTCGGGGCAGCCGAACACTGAAGCTTTCTTT. Translating gives CASSGQPNTEAFF.

This clonotype was seen ten or more times. The library was prepared for alpha chains; this beta chain is a stray read, so its frequency means little. The rearrangement links TRBV20-1 to TRBJ2-7; TRBD2 matches at 8 bases. With 3 bases clipped from V and 5 bases from J, the junction kept 12 bases outside the gene matches. Germline V CDR1 and CDR2: DFQATT, SNEGSKA (reference sequence). This CDR3 is 15 amino acids long. CDR3 DNA: TGCAGTGCTAGCCCCCCCTGGGAGCGGGGGCACGAGCAGTACTTC. This codes for CSASPPWERGHEQYF.

This clonotype rates as medium-sized. This beta chain slipped into a library made for alpha chains as a stray read, so its size is not meaningful. The rearrangement links TRBV29-1 to TRBJ2-1; D tentatively reads TRBD1 or TRBD2 (6 bases each). The CDR3 consists of 14 residues. Germline V gene data show CDR1 as SQVTM and CDR2 as ANQGSEA. With 3 bases removed from V and 0 bases from J, the gap between germline ends came to 9 bases. The CDR3 region has the DNA TGCAGCGTTGACGGGGGCGGCTCCTACAATGAGCAGTTCTTC. It encodes CSVDGGGSYNEQFF.

On this clonotype: A junction end diverges from the germline sequence, so it may reflect a read error. The library was built for alpha chains, so this beta chain is an off-target read and its size means little. The chain links TRBV15 to TRBJ1-2; a possible D gene is TRBD1 (6 bases). The CDR3 consists of 15 residues. CDR1 is LNHNV, CDR2 YYDKDF, per germline (reference sequence). DNA for the CDR3: TGTGCCACCGGCAGAGATTTTCAGGGGAACTATGGCTACACCTTC. Translated, it gives CATGRDFQGNYGYTF.

This clonotype was seen at least ten times. This beta chain appears as a stray read in a library generated for alpha chains; its size is not informative. This chain links TRBV7-2 with TRBJ2-3, with 8 bases lining up with TRBD1. The CDR3 is 13 amino acids. Germline assignment: CDR1 SGHTA and CDR2 FQGNSA. V lost 6 bases to trimming and J lost 6 bases; unmatched junction nucleotides: 5. The CDR3 spells CASRRTGIDTQYF. As DNA, the CDR3 is TGTGCCAGCAGAAGGACAGGGATCGATACGCAGTATTTT.

Regarding this clonotype: This beta chain is a stray sequence in a library constructed for alpha chains; its clone size is not meaningful. This rearrangement joins TRBV3-1 to TRBJ1-1, with a weak D call TRBD1 (6 bases). This CDR3 has 14 residues. V was shortened by 0 bases and J by 8 bases, with 13 bases between the two germline ends. Germline CDR1 LGHDT, CDR2 YNNKEL (reference sequence). In DNA form, the CDR3 reads TGTGCCAGCAGCCAAGAGGTAAGGGGGGCCGAAGCTTTCTTT. It yields the protein CASSQEVRGAEAFF.

This clonotype is termed medium-sized. Because the library targeted alpha chains, this beta chain is an off-target read whose size means little. The chain employs TRBV12-5 and TRBJ1-6; D is ambiguous. CDR1 is LGHNT, CDR2 FRNRAP, per germline. V lost 5 bases to trimming and J lost 8 bases, with 19 bases between them. This CDR3 is built from 16 residues. The CDR3 region is CASGTERDLGHSPLHF. The CDR3 nucleotides read TGTGCTAGTGGTACCGAGCGGGATTTGGGTCATTCACCCCTCCACTTT.

This clonotype was recorded at least ten times. This beta chain is a stray sequence in a library constructed for alpha chains; its clone size is not meaningful. The rearrangement uses TRBV7-2 and TRBJ1-1; the match to TRBD1 covers 7 bases. The CDR3 has 14 amino acids. V lost 5 bases to trimming and J lost 4 bases; unmatched junction nucleotides: 7. Germline-derived CDR1 and CDR2 are SGHTA and FQGNSA. CDR3: CASSPTGLGTEAFF. DNA of the CDR3: TGTGCCAGCAGCCCGACAGGGCTGGGCACTGAAGCTTTCTTT.

By sample share, this clonotype is medium-sized. This beta chain is a stray read from a library made for alpha chains; its abundance is not meaningful. The chain is built from TRBV3-1 and TRBJ2-1; D ambiguous. This CDR3 comprises 12 residues. V gave up 5 bases and J gave up 8 bases, with 10 bases separating them. Germline CDR1 is LGHDT and CDR2 is YNNKEL (reference sequence). The CDR3 region has the DNA TGTGCCAGCAGCTCCTTAGTCGATGAGCAGTTCTTC. It translates to CASSSLVDEQFF.